Shown below are 18 T cell receptor beta chains from a single sample sequenced in a study of cytomegalovirus exposure and HLA in healthy donors. Vbeta (60) and Jbeta (13) primers were used in the PCR. Clones were read by immunoSEQ multiplex PCR, and TCRdb kept only the in-frame ones, dropping some. The sample data list 140,000 to 150,000 clones. The sequenced sample consisted of PBMCs. The receptors were gathered from a male donor in good health and CMV-seronegative.

Of note for this clone: Other DNA sequences of this sample code for an identical CDR3. The V gene is TRBV30, the J gene TRBJ1-5; a weak D match, TRBD1 (5 bases). Trimming shortened V by 3 bases and J by 1 base, and 7 bases separated the two germline ends. This CDR3 has 13 residues. Germline assignment: CDR1 GTSNPN and CDR2 SVGIG (reference sequence). This CDR3 is CAWSPGSNQPQHF. The CDR3, as DNA: TGTGCCTGGAGCCCAGGGAGCAATCAGCCCCAGCATTTT.

V is TRBV5-1 and J is TRBJ2-2, with 8 bases lining up with TRBD1. J was trimmed by 4 bases and V by 0 bases; bases with no gene match: 5. Germline values: CDR1 SGHRS, CDR2 YFSETQ. The CDR3 covers 16 residues. The CDR3 loop is CASSLADRAGTGELFF. The CDR3 DNA is TGCGCCAGCAGCTTGGCGGACAGGGCGGGCACCGGGGAGCTGTTTTTT.

J is TRBJ1-5 and V is TRBV28; 10 nucleotides match TRBD1. The length of the CDR3 is 17 residues. V was pared by 4 bases and J by 3 bases, with 9 bases of the junction left unmatched. Germline V CDR1 and CDR2: MDHEN, SYDVKM. The CDR3 DNA reads as TGTGCCAGCAGTTCCACCGGGACAGGGGCACTCAATCAGCCCCAGCATTTT. It specifies CASSSTGTGALNQPQHF.

The rearrangement uses TRBV5-1 and TRBJ1-2; D is unclear. CDR1 and CDR2 from the germline V gene are SGHRS and YFSETQ. The CDR3 loop spans 14 amino acids. The V gene lost 4 bases and the J gene lost 2 bases, with 12 bases spanning the gap. The CDR3 nucleotides are TGCGCCAGCAGCCGGACTGGGCCGAACTATGGCTACACCTTC. This translates into CASSRTGPNYGYTF.

The CDR3 DNA reads TGCAGCGTTGTTGGGCAAGGGACTGTAGACATTCAGTACTTC. It codes for CSVVGQGTVDIQYF. This rearrangement joins TRBV29-1 to TRBJ2-4; tentative D call: TRBD2 (6 bases). In germline, CDR1 is SQVTM, CDR2 ANQGSEA. The CDR3 runs 14 residues. Between the trimmed V and J ends, which lost 4 bases and 8 bases, there was a span of 18 bases.

The chain has TRBV7-2 and TRBJ1-5, with TRBD1 matching over 7 bases. Germline V gene sequence: CDR1 SGHTA, CDR2 FQGNSA. The junction had 4 bases not matched to a gene; V was cut back by 5 bases and J by 3 bases. The CDR3 contains 14 residues. Here the CDR3 DNA reads TGTGCCAGCAGCGCCGGACAGGCCAATCAGCCCCAGCATTTT. As protein: CASSAGQANQPQHF.

To note about this clone: The sample has other DNA sequences that encode this CDR3 too. CDR3 sequence (DNA): TGTGCCAGCTCCCCTCAGGGAAATGAGCAGTTCTTC. Its translation: CASSPQGNEQFF. This chain connects TRBV18 to TRBJ2-1; maybe TRBD1 (5 bases). The germline V gene has CDR1 KGHSH and CDR2 LQKENI. This CDR3 contains 12 residues. Trimming removed 6 bases at V and 7 bases at J, with 10 bases between.

The rearrangement links TRBV9 to TRBJ2-5, with TRBD1 as a possible D gene (5 bases). The germline CDR1 and CDR2 sequences are SGDLS and YYNGEE. V was trimmed by 0 bases and J by 5 bases, leaving 11 bases between them. The CDR3 is made up of 14 amino acids. CDR3 in DNA: TGTGCCAGCAGCGTAGGGACATGGATGGAGACCCAGTACTTC. It yields the protein CASSVGTWMETQYF.

This rearrangement joins TRBV11-2 to TRBJ1-5, with D perhaps matching TRBD1 (6 bases). Germline V CDR1 and CDR2: SGHAT, FQNNGV. Trimming stripped 6 bases from V and 3 bases from J, with 12 bases between. This CDR3 spans 14 amino acids. Written as DNA, the CDR3 is TGTGCCAGCAGTCTGGACAGAGCCAATCAGCCCCAGCATTTT. Translation gives CASSLDRANQPQHF.

The rearrangement joins TRBV19 to TRBJ2-1; 10 nucleotides align to TRBD2. CDR1 is LNHDA, CDR2 SQIVND, per germline (reference sequence). The CDR3 spans 16 residues. V lost 4 bases and J lost 5; bases outside the gene matches: 8. The CDR3 DNA reads as TGTGCCAGTAGTACCCTCCGGACTAGCGGCCACAATGAGCAGTTCTTC. Translating gives CASSTLRTSGHNEQFF.

The rearrangement links TRBV29-1 to TRBJ1-1, with D possibly matching TRBD1 (5 bases). Germline V lookup: CDR1 SQVTM, CDR2 ANQGSEA. Trimming pared 6 bases from V and 1 base from J, leaving 6 bases between. The CDR3 length is 11 residues. The CDR3 DNA is TGCAGCGTCAGGGCGAACACTGAAGCTTTCTTT. It codes for CSVRANTEAFF.

V usage is TRBV4-2 and J usage is TRBJ2-5, with 7 bases that match TRBD2. V lost 5 bases, J lost 2 bases, and 2 bases stayed unmatched. Germline V gene lookup returns CDR1 LGHNA and CDR2 YNFKEQ. The CDR3 runs to 13 residues. As DNA, the CDR3 is TGTGCCAGCAGCGCTAGCGGTCAAGAGACCCAGTACTTC. Translation: CASSASGQETQYF.

In regard to this clone: The same CDR3 can be traced to other DNA sequences in this sample. The chain couples TRBV18 to TRBJ1-6; no clear D. V lost 2 bases and J 5 bases, leaving 7 bases between the germline ends. This CDR3 is 14 amino acids long. CDR1 and CDR2 from the germline V gene are KGHSH and LQKENI. In nucleotides, the CDR3 is TGTGCCAGCTCACCAAACAAGAATAATTCACCCCTCCACTTT. Its translation: CASSPNKNNSPLHF.

The genes are TRBV30 and TRBJ2-1, with a tentative D call TRBD2 (6 bases). Germline V gene data show CDR1 as GTSNPN and CDR2 as SVGIG (reference sequence). The CDR3 length is 15 residues. Trimming took off 2 bases at V and 5 bases at J, with 16 bases between the two ends. This CDR3 reads CAWSQGLAANNEQFF. In DNA, the CDR3 is TGTGCCTGGAGTCAAGGGTTAGCGGCGAACAATGAGCAGTTCTTC.

This chain links TRBV6-5 with TRBJ1-5, with 11 bases fitting TRBD1. The CDR3 length is 14 residues. Germline loops: CDR1 MNHEY, CDR2 SVGAGI. V gave up 5 bases and J gave up 7 bases; unmatched junction bases: 4. The CDR3 reads CASSRTGGGQPQHF. Written as DNA, the CDR3 is TGTGCCAGCAGTCGGACAGGGGGCGGGCAGCCCCAGCATTTT.

The chain carries TRBV7-2 and TRBJ2-3; 11 bases are a match to TRBD2. V lost 2 bases, J lost 4 bases, and 2 bases stayed unmatched. The CDR3 has 15 amino acids. The germline V gene has CDR1 SGHTA and CDR2 FQGNSA. Here the CDR3 reads CASSLTSGGADTQYF. In DNA, the CDR3 is TGTGCCAGCAGCTTAACTAGCGGGGGTGCAGATACGCAGTATTTT. The whole variable domain, remainder taken from reference TRBV7-2 and TRBJ2-3, is GAGVSQSPSNKVTEKGKDVELRCDPISGHTALYWYRQSLGQGLEFLIYFQGNSAPDKSGLPSDRFSAERTGGSVSTLTIQRTQQEDSAVYLCASSLTSGGADTQYFGPGTRLTVL.

This chain connects TRBV7-9 to TRBJ2-3; 7 nucleotides agree with TRBD1. V gave up 7 bases and J gave up 1 base; unmatched junction bases: 8. The germline CDR1 and CDR2 sequences are SEHNR and FQNEAQ (reference sequence). The CDR3 runs to 15 residues. DNA of the CDR3: TGTGCCAGCACCTCTGGGACAGCGGGCACAGATACGCAGTATTTT. Translated: CASTSGTAGTDTQYF.

The genes are TRBV5-1 and TRBJ2-1, with TRBD1 matching 8 bases. Germline-derived CDR1 and CDR2 are SGHRS and YFSETQ. The ends lost 5 bases at V and 6 bases at J; junction bases unmatched: 10. This CDR3 is 15 amino acids long. CDR3 sequence: CASSASGTGFNEQFF. In DNA, the CDR3 is TGCGCCAGCAGTGCGTCCGGGACAGGCTTCAATGAGCAGTTCTTC.